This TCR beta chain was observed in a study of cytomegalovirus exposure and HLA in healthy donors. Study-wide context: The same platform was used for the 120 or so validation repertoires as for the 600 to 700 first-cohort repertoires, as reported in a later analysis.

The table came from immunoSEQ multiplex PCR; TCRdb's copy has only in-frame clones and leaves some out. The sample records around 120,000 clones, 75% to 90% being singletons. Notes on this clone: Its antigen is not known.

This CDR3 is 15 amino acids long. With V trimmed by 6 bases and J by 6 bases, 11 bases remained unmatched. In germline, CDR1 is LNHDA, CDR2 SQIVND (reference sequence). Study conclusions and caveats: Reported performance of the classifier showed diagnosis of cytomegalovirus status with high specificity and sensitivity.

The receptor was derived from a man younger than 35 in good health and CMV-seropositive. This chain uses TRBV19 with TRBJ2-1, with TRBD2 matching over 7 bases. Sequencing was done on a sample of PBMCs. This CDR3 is CASSLGQGGSNEQFF. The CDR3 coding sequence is TGTGCCAGTAGCCTGGGGCAGGGAGGGAGCAATGAGCAGTTCTTC.